The 12 T cell receptor beta chains presented below share a single source sample, sequenced in a study of cytomegalovirus exposure and HLA in healthy donors. The PCR used 60 Vbeta and 13 Jbeta primers. Assay used: immunoSEQ multiplex PCR; TCRdb lists only in-frame clones, some missing. This sample has roughly 110,000 clones, with about 79% found just once. Specimen: PBMCs. The receptors originated from a human donor in good health.

This clone was detected only once. The J gene is TRBJ2-7, the V gene TRBV1; TRBD2 is taken as the D call from the table, unchecked against the DNA. TRBV1 is given as a pseudogene. The CDR3 spans 13 residues. CDR3 DNA sequence: TGCACCAGGGCCAGCGGGGTGCCCTACGAGCAGTACTTC. Protein sequence: CTRASGVPYEQYF.

This clone was detected once. This chain connects TRBV6-5 to TRBJ2-7; 7 bases are shared with TRBD1. Unmatched junction bases numbered 9, after V lost 2 bases and J lost 5 bases. CDR1 is MNHEY and CDR2 is SVGAGI in the germline V gene. This CDR3 has 15 residues. CDR3 nucleotides: TGTGCCAGCAGTTACGTATGGGGAACAGGGGACGAGCAGTACTTC. Amino acids: CASSYVWGTGDEQYF.

The chain is built from TRBV14 and TRBJ1-1; D is uncertain. The CDR3 totals 14 residues. V lost 1 base to trimming and J lost 5 bases, with 11 bases between them. Germline V CDR1 and CDR2: SGHDN, FVKESK. The CDR3 bases are TGTGCCAGCAGCCAAGTAGCGGTAGTAACTGAAGCTTTCTTT. This translates into CASSQVAVVTEAFF.

This chain links TRBV6-6 with TRBJ2-2; D is unresolved. V lost 0 bases and J 0 bases, leaving 8 bases between the germline ends. The CDR3 runs to 16 residues. The germline CDR1 and CDR2 sequences are MNHNY and SVGAGI (reference sequence). CDR3 amino acids: CASSYSARTNTGELFF. As DNA, the CDR3 is TGTGCCAGCAGTTACTCTGCCAGAACGAACACCGGGGAGCTGTTTTTT.

J is TRBJ2-3 and V is TRBV6-1; TRBD2 matches 9 bases. With V trimmed by 1 base and J by 7 bases, 9 bases remained unmatched. CDR3 length: 16 residues. Germline assignment: CDR1 MNHNS and CDR2 SASEGT. The CDR3, as DNA: TGTGCCAGCAGTGAAGGCTTGACTAGCGGTGCTCATACGCAGTATTTT. As protein: CASSEGLTSGAHTQYF.

This chain links TRBV28 with TRBJ2-7; D is possibly TRBD1 (6 bases). V was trimmed by 5 bases and J by 4 bases, leaving 15 bases between them. CDR1 is MDHEN and CDR2 is SYDVKM in the germline V gene. This CDR3 region has 14 residues. The CDR3 DNA sequence: TGTGCCAGCAGTACTACAGGGTATCAATACGAGCAGTACTTC. Translation gives CASSTTGYQYEQYF.

The chain is built from TRBV6-6 and TRBJ1-1; possible D gene TRBD1, 6 bases. CDR1 is MNHNY and CDR2 is SVGAGI in the germline V gene (reference sequence). Between the trimmed V and J ends, which lost 4 bases and 1 base, there was a span of 13 bases. The CDR3 is 15 residues long. The CDR3 sequence is CASSSNQQGNTEAFF. CDR3 DNA sequence: TGTGCCAGCAGTTCAAACCAACAGGGGAACACTGAAGCTTTCTTT.

The chain carries TRBV7-2 and TRBJ2-2; maybe TRBD1 (5 bases). In germline, CDR1 is SGHTA, CDR2 FQGNSA. V lost 4 bases and J lost 5, with 17 bases in between. The CDR3 covers 16 residues. DNA for the CDR3: TGTGCCAGCAGCTCAATTCTGGGGCACGGAACCGGGGAGCTGTTTTTT. This encodes CASSSILGHGTGELFF.

This clone has just one count. This chain joins TRBV6-1 and TRBJ1-4; perhaps TRBD1 as D (6 bases). This CDR3 region has 15 residues. Looked up from germline, CDR1 is MNHNS and CDR2 is SASEGT. Trimming took 5 bases from V and 5 from J, leaving 15 bases between them. CDR3 protein: CASSLNRAENEKLFF. In DNA, the CDR3 is TGTGCCAGCAGTCTAAACAGGGCCGAGAATGAAAAACTGTTTTTT.

This sequence joins TRBV9 and TRBJ1-2; TRBD1 matches 7 bases. This CDR3 comprises 14 residues. Trimming cost V 1 base and J 7 bases; bases outside gene matches: 7. Germline assignment: CDR1 SGDLS and CDR2 YYNGEE. The chain's CDR3 is CASSVRVQGGGYTF. The CDR3 coding sequence is TGTGCCAGCAGCGTACGGGTCCAGGGGGGTGGCTACACCTTC. The full variable domain, with the rest looked up from reference TRBV9 and TRBJ1-2, is DSGVTQTPKHLITATGQRVTLRCSPRSGDLSVYWYQQSLDQGLQFLIQYYNGEERAKGNILERFSAQQFPDLHSELNLSSLELGDSALYFCASSVRVQGGGYTFGSGTRLTVV.

The rearrangement links TRBV30 to TRBJ1-2, with 7 positions matching TRBD1. From germline, CDR1 is GTSNPN and CDR2 SVGIG (reference sequence). The CDR3 sequence is 12 residues long. Losses at the gene ends were 5 bases for V and 8 bases for J; bases not matched to a gene: 8. The CDR3 protein is CAWREDRAGYTF. In nucleotides, the CDR3 is TGTGCCTGGCGGGAAGACAGGGCAGGCTACACCTTC.

The DNA of the CDR3 is TGTGCCAGCAGTCCATCGACAGGGTTCCACTATGGCTACACCTTC. This translates into CASSPSTGFHYGYTF. The gene calls are TRBV27 and TRBJ1-2; 7 nucleotides agree with TRBD1. The CDR3 runs 15 residues. V was clipped by 5 bases and J by 3 bases; unmatched bases: 9. Germline V gene lookup returns CDR1 MNHEY and CDR2 SMNVEV (reference sequence).